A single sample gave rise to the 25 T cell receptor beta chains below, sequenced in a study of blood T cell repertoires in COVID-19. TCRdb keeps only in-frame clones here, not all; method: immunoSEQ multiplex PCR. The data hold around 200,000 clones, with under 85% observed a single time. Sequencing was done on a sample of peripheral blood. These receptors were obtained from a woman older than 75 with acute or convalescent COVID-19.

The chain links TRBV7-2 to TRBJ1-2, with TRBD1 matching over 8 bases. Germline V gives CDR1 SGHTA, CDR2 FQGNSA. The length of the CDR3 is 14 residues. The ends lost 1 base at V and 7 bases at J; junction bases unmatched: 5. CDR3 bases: TGTGCCAGCAGCTTAGGCCCAGGGGGCGGTGGCTACACCTTC. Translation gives CASSLGPGGGGYTF. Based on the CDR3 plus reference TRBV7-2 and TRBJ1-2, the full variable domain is GAGVSQSPSNKVTEKGKDVELRCDPISGHTALYWYRQSLGQGLEFLIYFQGNSAPDKSGLPSDRFSAERTGGSVSTLTIQRTQQEDSAVYLCASSLGPGGGGYTFGSGTRLTVV.

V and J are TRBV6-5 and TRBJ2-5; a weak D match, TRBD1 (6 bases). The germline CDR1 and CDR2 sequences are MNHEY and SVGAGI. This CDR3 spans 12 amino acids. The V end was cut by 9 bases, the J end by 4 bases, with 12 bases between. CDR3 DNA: TGTGCCAGAACGGACAGAGGAGAGACCCAGTACTTC. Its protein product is CARTDRGETQYF.

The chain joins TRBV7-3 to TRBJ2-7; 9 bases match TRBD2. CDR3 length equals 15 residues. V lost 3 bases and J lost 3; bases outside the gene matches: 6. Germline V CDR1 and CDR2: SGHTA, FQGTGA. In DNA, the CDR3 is TGTGCCAGCAGCTTGGACGCGGGAGGGGGCTACGAGCAGTACTTC. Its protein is CASSLDAGGGYEQYF.

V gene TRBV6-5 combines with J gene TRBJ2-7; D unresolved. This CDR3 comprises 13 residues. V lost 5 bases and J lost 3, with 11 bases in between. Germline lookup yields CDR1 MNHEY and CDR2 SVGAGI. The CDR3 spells CASSRTPDYEQYF. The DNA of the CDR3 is TGTGCCAGCAGTCGAACACCCGACTACGAGCAGTACTTC.

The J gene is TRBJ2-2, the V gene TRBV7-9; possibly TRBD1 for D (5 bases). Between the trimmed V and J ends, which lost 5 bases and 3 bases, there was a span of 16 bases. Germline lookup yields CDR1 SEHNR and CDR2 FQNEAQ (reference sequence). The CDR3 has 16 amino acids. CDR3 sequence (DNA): TGTGCCAGCAGCCTGACGGCAGGGTTGTACACCGGGGAGCTGTTTTTT. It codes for CASSLTAGLYTGELFF.

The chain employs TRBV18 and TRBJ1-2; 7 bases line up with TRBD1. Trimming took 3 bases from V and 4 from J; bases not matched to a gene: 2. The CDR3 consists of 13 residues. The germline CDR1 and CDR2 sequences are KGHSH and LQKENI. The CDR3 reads CASSPTGVYGYTF. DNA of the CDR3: TGTGCCAGCTCACCTACAGGGGTCTATGGCTACACCTTC. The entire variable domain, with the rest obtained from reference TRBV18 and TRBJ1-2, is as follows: NAGVMQNPRHLVRRRGQEARLRCSPMKGHSHVYWYRQLPEEGLKFMVYLQKENIIDESGMPKERFSAEFPKEGPSILRIQQVVRGDSAAYFCASSPTGVYGYTFGSGTRLTVV.

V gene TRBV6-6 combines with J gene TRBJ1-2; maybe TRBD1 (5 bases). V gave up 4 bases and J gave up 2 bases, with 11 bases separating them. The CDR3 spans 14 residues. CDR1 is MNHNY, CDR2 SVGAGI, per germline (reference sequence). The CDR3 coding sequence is TGTGCCAGCAGTTCCCAGGGCTTCAACTATGGCTACACCTTC. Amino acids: CASSSQGFNYGYTF.

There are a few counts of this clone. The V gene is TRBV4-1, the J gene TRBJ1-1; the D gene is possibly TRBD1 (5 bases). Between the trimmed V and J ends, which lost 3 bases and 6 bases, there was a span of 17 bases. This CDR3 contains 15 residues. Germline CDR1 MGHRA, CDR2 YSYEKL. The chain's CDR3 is CASSHGLGAGAEAFF. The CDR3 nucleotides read TGCGCCAGCAGCCATGGTTTGGGAGCGGGGGCTGAAGCTTTCTTT.

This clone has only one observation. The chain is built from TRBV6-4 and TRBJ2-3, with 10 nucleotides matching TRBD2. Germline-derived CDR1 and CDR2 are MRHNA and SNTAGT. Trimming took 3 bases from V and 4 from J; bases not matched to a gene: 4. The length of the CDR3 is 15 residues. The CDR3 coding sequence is TGTGCCAGCAGTGAAGCGGGGGGGCCGTCAGATACGCAGTATTTT. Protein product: CASSEAGGPSDTQYF.

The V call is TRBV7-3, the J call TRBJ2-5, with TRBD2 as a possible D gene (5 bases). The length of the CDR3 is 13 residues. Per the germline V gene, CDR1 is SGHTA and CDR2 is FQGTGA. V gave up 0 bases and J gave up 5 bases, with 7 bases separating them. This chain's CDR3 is CASSLTSVETQYF. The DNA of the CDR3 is TGTGCCAGCAGCTTAACTAGCGTGGAGACCCAGTACTTC.

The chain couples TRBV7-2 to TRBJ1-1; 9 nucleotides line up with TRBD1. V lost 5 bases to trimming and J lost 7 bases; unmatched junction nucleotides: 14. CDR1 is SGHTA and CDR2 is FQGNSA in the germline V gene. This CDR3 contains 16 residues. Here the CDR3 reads CASSPDSGTGFVEAFF. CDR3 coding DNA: TGTGCCAGCAGCCCCGATTCCGGGACAGGGTTCGTTGAAGCTTTCTTT.

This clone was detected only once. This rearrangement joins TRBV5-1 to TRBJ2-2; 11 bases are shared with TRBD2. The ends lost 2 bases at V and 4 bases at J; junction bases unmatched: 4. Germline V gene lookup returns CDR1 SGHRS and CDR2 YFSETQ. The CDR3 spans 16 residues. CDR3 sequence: CASSLTSGGVTGELFF. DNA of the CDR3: TGCGCCAGCAGCTTAACTAGCGGGGGAGTCACCGGGGAGCTGTTTTTT.

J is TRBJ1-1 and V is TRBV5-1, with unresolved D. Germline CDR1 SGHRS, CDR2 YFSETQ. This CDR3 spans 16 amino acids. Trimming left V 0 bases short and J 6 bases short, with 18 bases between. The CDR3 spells CASSLVPGILYAEAFF. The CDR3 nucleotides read TGCGCCAGCAGCTTGGTTCCGGGGATACTGTACGCTGAAGCTTTCTTT.

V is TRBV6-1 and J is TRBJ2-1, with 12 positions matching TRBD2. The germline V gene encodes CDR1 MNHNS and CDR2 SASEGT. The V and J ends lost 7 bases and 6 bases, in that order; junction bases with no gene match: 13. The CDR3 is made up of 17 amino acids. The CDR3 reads CASTDLLLAGGSNEQFF. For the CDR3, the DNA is TGTGCCAGCACTGACCTTCTACTAGCGGGAGGTTCCAATGAGCAGTTCTTC.

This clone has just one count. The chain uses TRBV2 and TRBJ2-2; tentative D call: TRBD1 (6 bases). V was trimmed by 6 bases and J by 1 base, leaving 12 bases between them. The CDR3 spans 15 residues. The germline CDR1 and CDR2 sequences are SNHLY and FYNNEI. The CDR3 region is CASRAGTLNTGELFF. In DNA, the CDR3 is TGTGCCAGCAGGGCCGGGACATTGAACACCGGGGAGCTGTTTTTT.

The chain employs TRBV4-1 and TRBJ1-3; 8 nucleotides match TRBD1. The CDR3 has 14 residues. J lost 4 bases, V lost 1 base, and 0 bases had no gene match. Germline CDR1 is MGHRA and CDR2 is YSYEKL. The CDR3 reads CASSQGTGGNTIYF. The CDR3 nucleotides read TGCGCCAGCAGCCAAGGGACAGGGGGAAACACCATATATTTT.

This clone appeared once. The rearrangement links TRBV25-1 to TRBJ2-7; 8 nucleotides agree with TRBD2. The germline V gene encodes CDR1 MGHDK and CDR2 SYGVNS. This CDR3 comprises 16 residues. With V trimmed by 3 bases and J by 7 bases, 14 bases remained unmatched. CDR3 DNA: TGTGCCAGCAGTGACTCCACGGGAGGGCCTGCGGGAGAGCAGTACTTC. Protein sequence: CASSDSTGGPAGEQYF.

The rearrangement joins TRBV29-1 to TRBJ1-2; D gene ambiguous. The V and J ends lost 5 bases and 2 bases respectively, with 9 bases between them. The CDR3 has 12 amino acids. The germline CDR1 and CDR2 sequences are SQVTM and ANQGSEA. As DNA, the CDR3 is TGCAGCGTTTTGACATCAAACTATGGCTACACCTTC. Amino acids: CSVLTSNYGYTF. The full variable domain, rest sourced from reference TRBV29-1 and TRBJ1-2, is SAVISQKPSRDICQRGTSLTIQCQVDSQVTMMFWYRQQPGQSLTLIATANQGSEATYESGFVIDKFPISRPNLTFSTLTVSNMSPEDSSIYLCSVLTSNYGYTFGSGTRLTVV.

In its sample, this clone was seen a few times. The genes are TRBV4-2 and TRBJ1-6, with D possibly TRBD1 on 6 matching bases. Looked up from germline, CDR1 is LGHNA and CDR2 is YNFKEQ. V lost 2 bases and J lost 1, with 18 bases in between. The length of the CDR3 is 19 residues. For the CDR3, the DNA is TGTGCCAGCAGCCAACGGGGGGCACAACTAGGATCCTATAATTCACCCCTCCACTTT. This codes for CASSQRGAQLGSYNSPLHF.

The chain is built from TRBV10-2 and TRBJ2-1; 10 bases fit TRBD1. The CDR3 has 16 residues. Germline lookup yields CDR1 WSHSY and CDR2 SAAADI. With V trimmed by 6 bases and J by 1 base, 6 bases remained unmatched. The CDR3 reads CASRTRQGASYNEQFF. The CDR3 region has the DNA TGCGCCAGCAGGACGCGACAGGGGGCTTCCTACAATGAGCAGTTCTTC.

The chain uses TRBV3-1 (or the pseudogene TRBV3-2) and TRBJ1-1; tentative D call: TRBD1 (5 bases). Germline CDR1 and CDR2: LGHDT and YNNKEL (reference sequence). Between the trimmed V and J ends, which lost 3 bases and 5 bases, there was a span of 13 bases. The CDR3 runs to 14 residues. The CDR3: CASSQRGRGTEAFF. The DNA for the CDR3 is TGTGCCAGCAGCCAGCGAGGGCGGGGGACTGAAGCTTTCTTT.

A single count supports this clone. CDR3 in DNA: TGTGCCAGCAGTGAAGCGGACAGCGGGAGCTCCTACGAGCAGTACTTC. It specifies CASSEADSGSSYEQYF. This chain uses TRBV6-1 with TRBJ2-7; 8 bases map to TRBD2. The CDR3 sequence is 16 residues long. Per germline, CDR1 MNHNS and CDR2 SASEGT. J lost 0 bases, V lost 0 bases, and 4 bases had no gene match.

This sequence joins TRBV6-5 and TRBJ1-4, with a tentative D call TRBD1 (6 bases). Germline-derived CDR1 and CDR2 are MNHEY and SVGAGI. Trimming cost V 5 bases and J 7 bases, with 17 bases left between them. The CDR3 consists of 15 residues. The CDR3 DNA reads TGTGCCAGCAGTACCGGACAGCTGGACGGTGAAAAACTGTTTTTT. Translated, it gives CASSTGQLDGEKLFF.

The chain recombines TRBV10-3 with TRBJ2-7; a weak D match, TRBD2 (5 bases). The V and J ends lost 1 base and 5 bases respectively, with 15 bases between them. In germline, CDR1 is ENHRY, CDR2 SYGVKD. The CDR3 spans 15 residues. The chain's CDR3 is CAISELSGHPDEQYF. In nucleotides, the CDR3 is TGTGCCATCAGTGAGTTGAGCGGCCATCCCGACGAGCAGTACTTC.

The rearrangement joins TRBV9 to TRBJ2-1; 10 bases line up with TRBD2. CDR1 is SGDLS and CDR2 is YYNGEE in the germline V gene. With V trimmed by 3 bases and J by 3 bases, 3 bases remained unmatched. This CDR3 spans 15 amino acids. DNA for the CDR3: TGTGCCAGCAGCGCCGGGACTAGCGACTACAATGAGCAGTTCTTC. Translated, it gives CASSAGTSDYNEQFF.